This T cell receptor beta chain was retrieved from a study of OX40 agonist ivuxolimab in advanced cancers. Study conclusions and caveats: Still undetermined is the antigen specificity of the expanded peripheral T cells.

With respect to this clone: Its cognate antigen is unknown.

The CDR3 covers 15 residues. Trimming took 6 bases from V and 3 from J; bases not matched to a gene: 5. Germline lookup yields CDR1 MNHEY and CDR2 SVGAGI. Libraries were prepared by immunoSEQ multiplex PCR; TCRdb keeps only in-frame clonotypes and omits some of them. The table lists 11,000 or so clones, about 87% of them singletons. This clonotype was obtained from an adult with an advanced solid tumor such as melanoma, head and neck, liver or kidney cancer. Here the sequenced sample was CD4+ or CD8+ T cells sorted from blood, taken in a trial of the OX40 agonist ivuxolimab. This chain uses TRBV6-5 with TRBJ2-2, with 9 bases matching TRBD1. CDR3: CASRLGQGYTGELFF. The CDR3 DNA reads TGTGCCAGCAGACTGGGACAGGGATACACCGGGGAGCTGTTTTTT.